The 20 T cell receptor beta chains presented below share a single source sample, sequenced in a study of T cell responses to AZD1222 COVID-19 vaccine. The assay was immunoSEQ multiplex PCR, and TCRdb's table has in-frame clones only and misses some. This sample yields about 150,000 clones, of which 94% are seen a single time; 1.3% belongs to the top ten. This material consisted of peripheral blood, taken on day 0 of AZD1222 vaccination. The receptor set was obtained from an adult in good health.

This clone occurred once. This chain uses TRBV27 with TRBJ2-7; D is perhaps TRBD2 (6 bases). Per the germline V gene, CDR1 is MNHEY and CDR2 is SMNVEV (reference sequence). Trimming took 6 bases from V and 5 from J, leaving 17 bases between them. The CDR3 loop spans 14 amino acids. For the CDR3, the DNA is TGTGCCAGCAGCCGGTCAGGAGGGCCTCACGAGCAGTACGTC. It is translated as CASSRSGGPHEQYV.

The chain carries TRBV18 and TRBJ1-2; a possible D gene is TRBD1 (5 bases). This CDR3 comprises 18 residues. With 6 bases removed from V and 1 base from J, the gap between germline ends came to 24 bases. Per germline, CDR1 KGHSH and CDR2 LQKENI. CDR3: CASSPGRAAGRYNYGYTF. The DNA for the CDR3 is TGTGCCAGCTCCCCTGGCCGGGCGGCAGGGAGGTATAACTATGGCTACACCTTC.

CDR3 coding DNA: TGTGCCAGCTCACCAAGAGACACCGGGGAGCTGTTTTTT. This codes for CASSPRDTGELFF. The rearrangement links TRBV18 to TRBJ2-2; D not resolved. Germline loops: CDR1 KGHSH, CDR2 LQKENI. The V end lost 2 bases, the J end lost 3 bases, and 4 bases lay between the germline ends. This CDR3 comprises 13 residues.

V and J are TRBV7-9 and TRBJ1-6; D ambiguous. The germline CDR1 and CDR2 sequences are SEHNR and FQNEAQ (reference sequence). The CDR3 spans 11 residues. V lost 8 bases and J 13 bases, leaving 12 bases between the germline ends. CDR3 DNA: TGTGCCAGCGGCCCGTCGGGTCCCCTCCACTTT. It is translated as CASGPSGPLHF. The full variable domain, in which reference TRBV7-9 and TRBJ1-6 provide the parts outside the CDR3, is DTGVSQNPRHKITKRGQNVTFRCDPISEHNRLYWYRQTLGQGPEFLTYFQNEAQLEKSRLLSDRFSAERPKGSFSTLEIQRTEQGDSAMYLCASGPSGPLHFGNGTRLTVT.

This chain uses TRBV6-5 with TRBJ1-2; no reliable D call. The germline gives CDR1 MNHEY, CDR2 SVGAGI. This CDR3 contains 13 residues. Trimming stripped 6 bases from V and 0 bases from J, with 8 bases between. The CDR3 sequence is CASSPIANYGYTF. DNA of the CDR3: TGTGCCAGCAGCCCGATAGCTAACTATGGCTACACCTTC.

The chain has TRBV6-2 or TRBV6-3 and TRBJ2-7, with D perhaps given as TRBD1 or TRBD2 (5 bases each). Germline values: CDR1 MNHEY, CDR2 SVGEGT. This CDR3 comprises 15 residues. V was clipped by 5 bases and J by 2 bases, with 16 bases between them. CDR3: CASSPQGAYPYEQYV. Here the CDR3 DNA reads TGTGCCAGCAGTCCCCAGGGAGCCTATCCCTACGAGCAGTACGTC.

The gene calls are TRBV3-1 (or the pseudogene TRBV3-2) and TRBJ1-6; no definite D call. Germline-derived CDR1 and CDR2 are LGHDT and YNNKEL (reference sequence). The CDR3 loop spans 17 amino acids. V gave up 3 bases and J gave up 0 bases, with 12 bases separating them. The CDR3: CASSQVKASSYNSPLHF. CDR3 in DNA: TGTGCCAGCAGCCAGGTAAAGGCTAGCTCCTATAATTCACCCCTCCACTTT.

This chain links TRBV6-6 with TRBJ2-1; unclear D gene. CDR3 length: 14 residues. From germline, CDR1 is MNHNY and CDR2 SVGAGI (reference sequence). Trimming took 1 base from V and 8 from J, leaving 12 bases between them. The CDR3 is CASSYFVGLDEQFF. DNA for the CDR3: TGTGCCAGCAGTTACTTTGTTGGTTTGGATGAGCAGTTCTTC.

This clone has only one observation. V gene TRBV4-2 combines with J gene TRBJ2-1, with 7 nucleotides matching TRBD2. V was clipped by 1 base and J by 7 bases; unmatched bases: 13. CDR3 length equals 17 residues. CDR1 is LGHNA, CDR2 YNFKEQ, per germline. The CDR3 DNA sequence: TGTGCCAGCAGCCAAGGGCTGGCGATTGCGGGAGTTAATGAGCAGTTCTTC. This codes for CASSQGLAIAGVNEQFF.

This clone is a singleton in its sample. The chain recombines TRBV6-4 with TRBJ1-5; D is undetermined. Germline V CDR1 and CDR2: MRHNA, SNTAGT. CDR3 length equals 13 residues. Trimming stripped 6 bases from V and 3 bases from J, with 9 bases between. The CDR3 spells CASSGNDNQPQHF. The CDR3, as DNA: TGTGCCAGCAGCGGAAACGACAATCAGCCCCAGCATTTT.

V and J are TRBV29-1 and TRBJ2-5; D is undetermined. Trimming removed 6 bases from V and 5 bases from J, with 16 bases in between. Per the germline V gene, CDR1 is SQVTM and CDR2 is ANQGSEA. The CDR3 extends over 13 amino acids. CDR3 bases: TGCAGCGTGAATGGACCCTCCGGGGAGACCCAGTACTTC. It specifies CSVNGPSGETQYF. Variable domain in full (rest from reference TRBV29-1 and TRBJ2-5): SAVISQKPSRDICQRGTSLTIQCQVDSQVTMMFWYRQQPGQSLTLIATANQGSEATYESGFVIDKFPISRPNLTFSTLTVSNMSPEDSSIYLCSVNGPSGETQYFGPGTRLLVL.

The genes are TRBV11-2 and TRBJ2-1, with D perhaps matching TRBD2 (6 bases). V shed 6 bases and J shed 3 bases, with 21 bases lying between them. Germline V lookup: CDR1 SGHAT, CDR2 FQNNGV. This CDR3 has 17 amino acids. CDR3 protein: CASRQRGGTSIYNEQFF. In nucleotides, the CDR3 is TGTGCCAGCAGGCAACGTGGGGGGACTTCCATCTACAATGAGCAGTTCTTC.

The chain recombines TRBV12-3 or TRBV12-4 with TRBJ2-3; no reliable D call. The CDR3 is 13 residues long. V was clipped by 6 bases and J by 0 bases, with 7 bases between them. The CDR3 sequence: CASSAPSTDTQYF. As DNA, the CDR3 is TGTGCCAGCAGCGCGCCTAGCACAGATACGCAGTATTTT.

The V gene is TRBV28, the J gene TRBJ1-5; D not certain. V shed 7 bases and J shed 2 bases, with 15 bases lying between them. Per the germline V gene, CDR1 is MDHEN and CDR2 is SYDVKM. This CDR3 is 15 amino acids long. This chain's CDR3 is CASTVISYGNQPQHF. In DNA form, the CDR3 reads TGTGCCAGCACCGTAATCTCTTATGGCAATCAGCCCCAGCATTTT.

The rearrangement joins TRBV28 to TRBJ1-1; no clear D gene. CDR3 length: 16 residues. CDR1 and CDR2 from the germline V gene are MDHEN and SYDVKM. V was trimmed by 2 bases and J by 1 base, leaving 14 bases between them. CDR3 sequence (DNA): TGTGCCAGCAGTTTAGCGTCAGCGACGCCGAACACTGAAGCTTTCTTT. Translated, it gives CASSLASATPNTEAFF.

The rearrangement links TRBV3-1 (or the pseudogene TRBV3-2) to TRBJ2-2, with TRBD1 matching over 7 bases. Germline V gives CDR1 LGHDT, CDR2 YNNKEL (reference sequence). The CDR3 spans 15 residues. The J segment lost 4 bases and the V segment lost 0 bases, leaving 2 bases of the junction unmatched. CDR3 in amino acids: CASSQEGGPTGELFF. CDR3 nucleotides: TGTGCCAGCAGCCAAGAAGGGGGCCCCACCGGGGAGCTGTTTTTT.

The V gene is TRBV6-5, the J gene TRBJ2-3; tentatively, D is TRBD1 (6 bases). The V end lost 7 bases, the J end lost 0 bases, and 11 bases lay between the germline ends. This CDR3 region has 14 residues. The V gene's germline CDR1 is MNHEY and CDR2 SVGAGI. The CDR3 sequence is CASTDRSSTDTQYF. The CDR3 nucleotides are TGTGCCAGCACCGACAGGAGTAGCACAGATACGCAGTATTTT.

The rearrangement uses TRBV15 and TRBJ1-4, with a tentative D call TRBD1 (6 bases). The V and J ends lost 1 base and 6 bases respectively, with 9 bases between them. The CDR3 spans 14 residues. CDR1 and CDR2 from the germline V gene are LNHNV and YYDKDF (reference sequence). CDR3 loop: CATSRGQGYEKLFF. CDR3 DNA: TGTGCCACCAGCAGAGGTCAGGGGTATGAAAAACTGTTTTTT.

V usage is TRBV18 and J usage is TRBJ1-4; D is possibly TRBD1 (5 bases). V was pared by 6 bases and J by 2 bases, with 10 bases between. From germline, CDR1 is KGHSH and CDR2 LQKENI. The CDR3 length is 14 residues. Here the CDR3 DNA reads TGTGCCAGCTCGCCCGGGGGTACTAATGAAAAACTGTTTTTT. It codes for CASSPGGTNEKLFF. Looking up the rest from reference TRBV18 and TRBJ1-4 gives the full variable domain: NAGVMQNPRHLVRRRGQEARLRCSPMKGHSHVYWYRQLPEEGLKFMVYLQKENIIDESGMPKERFSAEFPKEGPSILRIQQVVRGDSAAYFCASSPGGTNEKLFFGSGTQLSVL.

This clone was counted once. The chain uses TRBV9 and TRBJ2-7; no reliable D call. This CDR3 is 10 amino acids long. With 1 base removed from V and 5 bases from J, the gap between germline ends came to 1 base. Germline V gene lookup returns CDR1 SGDLS and CDR2 YYNGEE. For the CDR3, the DNA is TGTGCCAGCAGCGTAAACGAGCAGTACGTC. Protein product: CASSVNEQYV.